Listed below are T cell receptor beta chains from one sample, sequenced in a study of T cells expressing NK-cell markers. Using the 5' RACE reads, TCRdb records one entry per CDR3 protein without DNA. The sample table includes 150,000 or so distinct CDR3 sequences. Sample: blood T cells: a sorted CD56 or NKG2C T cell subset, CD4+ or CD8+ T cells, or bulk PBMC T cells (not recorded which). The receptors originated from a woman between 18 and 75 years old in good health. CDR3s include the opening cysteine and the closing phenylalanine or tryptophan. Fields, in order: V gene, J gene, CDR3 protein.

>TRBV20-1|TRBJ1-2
CSRVGGAGEDGYTF
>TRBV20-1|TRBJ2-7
CSASFVELLYEQYF
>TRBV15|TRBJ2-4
CATSRVGEGAAKNIQYF
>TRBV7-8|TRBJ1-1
CASSTNSGRNTEAFF
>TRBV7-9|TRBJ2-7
CASSRLGSYEQYF
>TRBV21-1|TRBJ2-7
CASSKFPGPSYEQYF
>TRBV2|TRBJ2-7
CASSVAAQLYEQYF
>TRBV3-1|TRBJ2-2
CASSQAQQAGELFF
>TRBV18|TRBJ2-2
CASSPPQGGPNTGELFF
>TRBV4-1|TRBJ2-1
CASSQSKGLGSGYNEQFF
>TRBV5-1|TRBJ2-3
CASSFGTSRYTDTQYF
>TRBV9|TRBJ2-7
CASSVFTGPTYEQYF
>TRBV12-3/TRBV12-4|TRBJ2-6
CASSSSAGANVLTF
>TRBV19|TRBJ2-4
CASSNNRQGARGIQYF
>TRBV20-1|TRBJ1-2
CSARAGTINGYTF
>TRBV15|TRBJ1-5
CATSRDLAGRHSNQPQHF
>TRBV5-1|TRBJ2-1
CASSLAPLKDSYNEQFF
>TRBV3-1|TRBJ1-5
CASSRSGHYSNQPQHF
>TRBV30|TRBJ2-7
CAGRYSYEQYF
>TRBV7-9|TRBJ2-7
CASIHSRTGDYEQYF
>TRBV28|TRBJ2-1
CASTEGPSGPYNEQFF
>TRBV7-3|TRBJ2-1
CASMVASGRSEQFF